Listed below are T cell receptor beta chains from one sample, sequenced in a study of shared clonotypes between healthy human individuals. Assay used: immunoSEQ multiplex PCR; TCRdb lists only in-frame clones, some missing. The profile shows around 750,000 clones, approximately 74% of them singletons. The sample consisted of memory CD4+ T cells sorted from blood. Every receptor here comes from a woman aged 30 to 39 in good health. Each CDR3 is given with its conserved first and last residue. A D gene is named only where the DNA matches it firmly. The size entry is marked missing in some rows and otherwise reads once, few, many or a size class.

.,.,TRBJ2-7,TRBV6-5,TGTGCCAGCAGTCGTGTAGGAGGGGACTACGAGCAGTACTTC,CASSRVGGDYEQYF
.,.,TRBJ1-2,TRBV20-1,TGCAGTGCCGGAGGAGGCTATGGCTACACCTTC,CSAGGGYGYTF
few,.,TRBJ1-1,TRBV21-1,TGTGCCAGCAGCAAAGGCTCGTGGCCCACTGAAGCTTTCTTT,CASSKGSWPTEAFF
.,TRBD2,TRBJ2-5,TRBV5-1,TGCGCCAGCAGCTTACATAGCGGGCAAGAGACCCAGTACTTC,CASSLHSGQETQYF
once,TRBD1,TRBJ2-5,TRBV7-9,TGTGCCAGCAGCTCGACAGGGCACAGTGGAGAGACCCAGTACTTC,CASSSTGHSGETQYF
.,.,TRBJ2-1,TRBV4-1,TGCGCCAGCAGCCGCCTCGGGGTCTCCTACAATGAGCAGTTCTTC,CASSRLGVSYNEQFF
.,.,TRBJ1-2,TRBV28,TGTGCCAGCGCGATCGCGGACAGCTATGGCTACACCTTC,CASAIADSYGYTF
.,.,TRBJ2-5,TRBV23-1,TGCGCCAGCAGTCTTCCTAGGCCTGGGGGCCGGGGGACCCAGTACTTC,CASSLPRPGGRGTQYF
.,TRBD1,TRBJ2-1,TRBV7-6,TGTGCCAGCAGCCCGATCCAGCCCCGGACAGGTAGATTGTACAATGAGCAGTTCTTC,CASSPIQPRTGRLYNEQFF
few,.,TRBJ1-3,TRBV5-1,TGCGCCAGCAGCTTGGTTGGGCAGGATGGAAACACCATATATTTT,CASSLVGQDGNTIYF
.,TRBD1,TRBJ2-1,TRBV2,TGTGCCAGCATCACCGGGACAGGGTACAATGAGCAGTTCTTC,CASITGTGYNEQFF
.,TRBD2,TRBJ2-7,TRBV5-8,TGTGCCAGCAGTCCTCGAGTGGCGGGAGGGCCATTACAAACCTACGAGCAGTACTTC,CASSPRVAGGPLQTYEQYF
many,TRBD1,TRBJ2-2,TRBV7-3,TGTGCCAGCAGCGAGGGACAGGGGGCGAATATCCGGGGAGCTGTTTTT,CASSEGQGANIRGAVF
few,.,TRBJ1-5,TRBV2,TGTGCCAGCAGGAGGGAGCGGAGCAATCAGCCCCAGCATTTT,CASRRERSNQPQHF
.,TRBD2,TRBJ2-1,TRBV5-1,TGCGCCAGCAGCTTGGACACTAGCGGGAGTAGTTGGGCTGAGCAGTTCTTC,CASSLDTSGSSWAEQFF
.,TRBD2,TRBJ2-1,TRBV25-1,TGTGCCAGCAGTACCCTAGCGGGAGGGACCTACAATGAGCAGTTCTTC,CASSTLAGGTYNEQFF
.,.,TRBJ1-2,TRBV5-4,TGTGCCAGCAGCTTGGTTGGCATCAACTATGGCTACACCTTC,CASSLVGINYGYTF
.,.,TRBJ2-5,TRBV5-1,TGCGCCAGCAGCTTATTGAGGGAGCTGGGGGAGACCCAGTACTTC,CASSLLRELGETQYF
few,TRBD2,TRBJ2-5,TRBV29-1,TGCAGCGTCGGACTAGCGTTGCAGACCCAGTACTTC,CSVGLALQTQYF
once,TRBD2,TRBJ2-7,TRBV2,TGTGCCAGCAGTAAAGGGACTAGCGGCGTCTACGAGCAGTACTTC,CASSKGTSGVYEQYF
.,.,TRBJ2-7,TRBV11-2,TGTGCCAGCAGCCCCGGGACGGTGTTAGACGAGCAGTACTTC,CASSPGTVLDEQYF
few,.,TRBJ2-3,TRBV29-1,TGCAGCGTTGGGCGGGGCAGACCTAGCACAGATACGCAGTATTTT,CSVGRGRPSTDTQYF
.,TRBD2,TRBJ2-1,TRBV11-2,TGTGCCAGCAGCTCAACACTAGCGGGAGGCCCCTACAATGAGCAGTTCTTC,CASSSTLAGGPYNEQFF
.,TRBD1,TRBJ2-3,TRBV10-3,TGTGCCATCAGTGAGTCGAAATCCACCTCAGGGGGCGCACGTGATACGCAGTATTTT,CAISESKSTSGGARDTQYF
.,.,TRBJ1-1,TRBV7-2,TGTGCCAGCAGCTCACAGGGCACCACTGAAGCTTTCTTT,CASSSQGTTEAFF
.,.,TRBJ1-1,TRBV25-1,TGTGCCAGCAGTGGAATCCCCGCCACTGAAGCTTTCTTT,CASSGIPATEAFF